This TCR beta chain originates from a study of blood T cell repertoires in COVID-19. Under the authors' procedure: Reference gene primer amplification gave nucleated cell count estimates. The table came from immunoSEQ multiplex PCR; TCRdb's copy has only in-frame clones and leaves some out. Clone size and the V and J calls come from that table; the DNA yielded D and trimming. The sample shows over 130,000 clones, 65% to 90% of them seen only once. Germline CDR1 is SGHRS and CDR2 is YFSETQ. Trimming took off 0 bases at V and 8 bases at J, with 15 bases between the two ends. The CDR3 totals 16 residues.

Material: peripheral blood. The TCR sequence derives from a man aged 45-60 years with acute or convalescent COVID-19. The chain couples TRBV5-1 to TRBJ1-6; possibly TRBD1 for D (5 bases). The DNA of the CDR3 is TGCGCCAGCAGCTTGGCCCCGGGGGGTTCGGATTCACCCCTCCACTTT. Its translation: CASSLAPGGSDSPLHF.